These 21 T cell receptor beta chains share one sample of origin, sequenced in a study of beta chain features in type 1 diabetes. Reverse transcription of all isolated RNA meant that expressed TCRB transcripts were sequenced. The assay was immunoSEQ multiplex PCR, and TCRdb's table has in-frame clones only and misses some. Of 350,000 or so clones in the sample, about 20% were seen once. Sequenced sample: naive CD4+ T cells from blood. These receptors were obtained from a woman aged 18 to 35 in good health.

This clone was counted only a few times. The CDR3 loop is CASSPTRLRGFTDTQYF. The CDR3 nucleotides read TGCGCCAGCAGCCCAACACGTTTGCGGGGCTTCACAGATACGCAGTATTTT. The chain joins TRBV10-2 to TRBJ2-3; tentative D call: TRBD2 (6 bases). Germline values: CDR1 WSHSY, CDR2 SAAADI. The CDR3 loop spans 17 amino acids. V lost 6 bases, J lost 2 bases, and 21 bases lay in between.

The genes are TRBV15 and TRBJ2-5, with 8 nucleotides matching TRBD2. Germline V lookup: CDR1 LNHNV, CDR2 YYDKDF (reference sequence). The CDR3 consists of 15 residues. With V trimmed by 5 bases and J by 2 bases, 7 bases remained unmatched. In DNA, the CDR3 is TGTGCCACCAGCGACAGCGGGGGAACTCAAGAGACCCAGTACTTC. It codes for CATSDSGGTQETQYF.

CDR3 loop: CATSRGGGEGQPQHF. As DNA, the CDR3 is TGTGCCACCAGCAGAGGCGGAGGGGAAGGACAGCCCCAGCATTTT. The J gene is TRBJ1-5, the V gene TRBV15; D may be TRBD1 (5 bases). Trimming removed 1 base from V and 7 bases from J, with 14 bases in between. The CDR3 has 15 amino acids. Germline assignment: CDR1 LNHNV and CDR2 YYDKDF (reference sequence).

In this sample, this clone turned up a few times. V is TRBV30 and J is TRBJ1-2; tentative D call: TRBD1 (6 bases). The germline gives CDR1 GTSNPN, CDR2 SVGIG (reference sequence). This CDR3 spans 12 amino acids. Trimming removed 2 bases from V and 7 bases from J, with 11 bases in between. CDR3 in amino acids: CAWSMGASGYTF. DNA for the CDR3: TGTGCCTGGAGTATGGGGGCCAGTGGCTACACCTTC.

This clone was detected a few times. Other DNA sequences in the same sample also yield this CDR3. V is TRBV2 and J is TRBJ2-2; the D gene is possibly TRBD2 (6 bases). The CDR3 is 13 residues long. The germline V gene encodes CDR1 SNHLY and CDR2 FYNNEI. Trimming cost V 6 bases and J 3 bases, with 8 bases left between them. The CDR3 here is CASSRDYTGELFF. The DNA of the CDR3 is TGTGCCAGCAGCAGGGACTACACCGGGGAGCTGTTTTTT.

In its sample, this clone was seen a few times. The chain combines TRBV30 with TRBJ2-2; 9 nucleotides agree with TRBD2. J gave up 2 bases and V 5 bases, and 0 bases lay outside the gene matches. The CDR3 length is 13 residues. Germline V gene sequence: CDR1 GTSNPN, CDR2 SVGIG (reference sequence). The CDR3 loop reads CAWGTSNTGELFF. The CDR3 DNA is TGTGCCTGGGGGACTAGCAACACCGGGGAGCTGTTTTTT.

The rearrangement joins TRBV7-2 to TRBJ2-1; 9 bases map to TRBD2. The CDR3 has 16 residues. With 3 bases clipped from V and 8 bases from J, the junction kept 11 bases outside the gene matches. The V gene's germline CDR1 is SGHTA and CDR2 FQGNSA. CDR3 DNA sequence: TGTGCCAGCAGCTTCCACCCAGCGGGGGGTGGCGATGAGCAGTTCTTC. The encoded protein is CASSFHPAGGGDEQFF.

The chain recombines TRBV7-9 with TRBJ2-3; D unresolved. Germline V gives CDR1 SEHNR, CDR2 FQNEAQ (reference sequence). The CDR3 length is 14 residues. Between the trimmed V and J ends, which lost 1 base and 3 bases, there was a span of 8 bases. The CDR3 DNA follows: TGTGCCAGCAGCTTAGAACCCGGGACAGATACGCAGTATTTT. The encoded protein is CASSLEPGTDTQYF.

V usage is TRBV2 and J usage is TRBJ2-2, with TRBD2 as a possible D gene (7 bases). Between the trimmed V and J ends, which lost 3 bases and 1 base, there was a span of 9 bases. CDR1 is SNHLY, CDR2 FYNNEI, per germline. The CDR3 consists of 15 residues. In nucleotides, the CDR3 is TGTGCCAGCAGTGAGGGGGGGCGGAACACCGGGGAGCTGTTTTTT. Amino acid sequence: CASSEGGRNTGELFF.

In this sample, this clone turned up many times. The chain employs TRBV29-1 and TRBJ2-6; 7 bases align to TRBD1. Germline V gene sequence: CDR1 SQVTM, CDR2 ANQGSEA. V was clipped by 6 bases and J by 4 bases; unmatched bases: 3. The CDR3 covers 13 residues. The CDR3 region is CSVTGVGANVLTF. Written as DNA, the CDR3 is TGCAGCGTAACAGGGGTCGGGGCCAACGTCCTGACTTTC.

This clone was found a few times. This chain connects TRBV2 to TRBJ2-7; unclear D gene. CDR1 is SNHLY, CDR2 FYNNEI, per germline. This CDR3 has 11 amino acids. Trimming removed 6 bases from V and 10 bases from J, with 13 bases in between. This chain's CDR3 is CASSSSGDQYF. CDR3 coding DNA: TGTGCCAGCAGCTCCTCCGGAGACCAGTACTTC. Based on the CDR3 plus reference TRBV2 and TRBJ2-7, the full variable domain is EPEVTQTPSHQVTQMGQEVILRCVPISNHLYFYWYRQILGQKVEFLVSFYNNEISEKSEIFDDQFSVERPDGSNFTLKIRSTKLEDSAMYFCASSSSGDQYFGPGTRLTVT.

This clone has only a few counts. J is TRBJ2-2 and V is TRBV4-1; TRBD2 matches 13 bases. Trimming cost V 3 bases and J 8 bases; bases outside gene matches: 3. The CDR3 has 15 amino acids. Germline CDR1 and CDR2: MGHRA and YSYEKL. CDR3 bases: TGCGCCAGCAGCCAGGGACTAGCGGGGAGAGGGGAGCTGTTTTTT. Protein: CASSQGLAGRGELFF.

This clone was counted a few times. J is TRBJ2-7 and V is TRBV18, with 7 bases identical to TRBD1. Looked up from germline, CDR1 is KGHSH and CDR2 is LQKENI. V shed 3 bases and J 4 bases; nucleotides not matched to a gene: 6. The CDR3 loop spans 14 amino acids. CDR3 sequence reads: CASSPWDREYEQYF. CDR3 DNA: TGTGCCAGCTCACCTTGGGACAGAGAGTACGAGCAGTACTTC.

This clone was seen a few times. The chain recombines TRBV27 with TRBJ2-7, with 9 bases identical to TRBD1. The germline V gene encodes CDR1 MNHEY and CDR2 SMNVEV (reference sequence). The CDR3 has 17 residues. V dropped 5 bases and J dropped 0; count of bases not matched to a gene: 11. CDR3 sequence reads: CASSRGGTGLISYEQYF. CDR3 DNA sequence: TGTGCCAGCAGTCGAGGGGGGACAGGGTTAATCTCCTACGAGCAGTACTTC.

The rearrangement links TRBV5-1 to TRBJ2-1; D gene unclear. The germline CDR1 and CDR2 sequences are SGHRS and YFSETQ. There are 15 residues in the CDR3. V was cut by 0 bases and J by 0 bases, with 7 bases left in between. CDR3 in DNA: TGCGCCAGCAGCTTGGGCCTAACCTCCTACAATGAGCAGTTCTTC. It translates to CASSLGLTSYNEQFF.

CDR3 residues: CARNRREGRVCTEQFF. The CDR3 nucleotides read TGTGCCCGTAACCGGCGGGAGGGCCGGGTTTGTACTGAGCAGTTCTTC. V gene TRBV21-1 combines with J gene TRBJ2-1; the D call in the table, TRBD2, was not verified against the DNA. TRBV21-1 is shown as a pseudogene. The CDR3 sequence is 16 residues long.

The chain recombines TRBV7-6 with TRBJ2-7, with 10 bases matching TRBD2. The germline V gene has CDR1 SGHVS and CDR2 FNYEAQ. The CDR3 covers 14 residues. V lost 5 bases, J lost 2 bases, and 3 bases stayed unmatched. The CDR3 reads CASSRTSGTYEQYF. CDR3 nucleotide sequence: TGTGCCAGCAGCCGGACTAGCGGCACCTACGAGCAGTACTTC.

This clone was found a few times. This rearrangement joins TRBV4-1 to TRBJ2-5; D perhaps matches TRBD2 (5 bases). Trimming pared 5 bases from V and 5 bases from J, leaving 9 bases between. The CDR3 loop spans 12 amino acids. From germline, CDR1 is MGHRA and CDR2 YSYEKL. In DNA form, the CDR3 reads TGCGCCAGCAGCGGACTGGGCGAGACCCAGTACTTC. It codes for CASSGLGETQYF.

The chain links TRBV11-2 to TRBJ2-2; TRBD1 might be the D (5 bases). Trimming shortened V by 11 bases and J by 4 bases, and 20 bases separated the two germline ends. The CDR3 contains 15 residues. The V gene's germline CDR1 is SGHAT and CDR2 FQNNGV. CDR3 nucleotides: TGTGCCTCTCTAAAACAGGTCCTATTCACCGGGGAGCTGTTTTTT. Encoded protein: CASLKQVLFTGELFF.

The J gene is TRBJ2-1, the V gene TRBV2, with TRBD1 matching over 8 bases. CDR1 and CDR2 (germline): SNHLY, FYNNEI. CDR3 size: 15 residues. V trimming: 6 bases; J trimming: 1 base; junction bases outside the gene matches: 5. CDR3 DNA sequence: TGTGCCAGCAGGCTCGACAGGGGTTCCTACAATGAGCAGTTCTTC. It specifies CASRLDRGSYNEQFF.

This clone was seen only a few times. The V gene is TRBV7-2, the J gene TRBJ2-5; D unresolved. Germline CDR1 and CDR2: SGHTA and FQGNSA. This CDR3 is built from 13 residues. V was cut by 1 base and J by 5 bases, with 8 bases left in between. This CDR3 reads CASSLVHSETQYF. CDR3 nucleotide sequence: TGTGCCAGCAGCTTAGTTCACTCGGAGACCCAGTACTTC. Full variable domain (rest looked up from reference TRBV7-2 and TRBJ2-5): GAGVSQSPSNKVTEKGKDVELRCDPISGHTALYWYRQSLGQGLEFLIYFQGNSAPDKSGLPSDRFSAERTGGSVSTLTIQRTQQEDSAVYLCASSLVHSETQYFGPGTRLLVL.